This T cell receptor (beta chain) was sequenced during a study of type 1 regulatory T cells. Note on this clonotype: No antigen is known for it.

Unmatched junction bases numbered 21, after V lost 8 bases and J lost 0 bases. CDR1 and CDR2 from the germline V gene are ENHRY and SYGVKD. The length of the CDR3 is 20 residues. Via MiXCR, TCRdb re-called the reads, giving one row per CDR3 protein. Of approximately 25,000 distinct CDR3 sequences in the sample, less than 50% were seen once. Source material: cultured T cells, either the whole culture or a sorted T cell fraction (not recorded which). The chain carries TRBV10-3 and TRBJ2-1, with 8 bases identical to TRBD2. The clonotype was recovered from a human donor in good health. The DNA for the CDR3 is TGTGCCATCTCCCCCCTGGGGAAGCGGGGGTTACCTTACTCCTACAATGAGCAGTTCTTC. This codes for CAISPLGKRGLPYSYNEQFF.